The next 14 T cell receptor beta chains were all read from a single sample in a study of blood T cell repertoires in COVID-19. Generated by immunoSEQ multiplex PCR, the TCRdb table keeps only in-frame clones and is missing some. The sample lists 130,000 or so clones, around 79% seen once, with roughly 20% in the top ten. The specimen sequenced was peripheral blood. These receptors all stem from a man at least 80 years old with acute or convalescent COVID-19.

The V and J genes are TRBV5-1 and TRBJ1-2; 8 bases line up with TRBD1. The J segment lost 2 bases and the V segment lost 0 bases, leaving 6 bases of the junction unmatched. Germline V gives CDR1 SGHRS, CDR2 YFSETQ. The length of the CDR3 is 16 residues. The CDR3 reads CASSLGRTGQNYGYTF. The CDR3 coding sequence is TGCGCCAGCAGCTTGGGAAGGACAGGGCAAAACTATGGCTACACCTTC.

The chain couples TRBV6-5 to TRBJ1-2; D is ambiguous. The V gene lost 1 base and the J gene lost 8 bases, with 8 bases spanning the gap. This CDR3 comprises 12 residues. Germline-derived CDR1 and CDR2 are MNHEY and SVGAGI. CDR3 DNA: TGTGCCAGCAGTTACTTCGGGGAAGGCTACACCTTC. This translates into CASSYFGEGYTF.

This clone was recorded a few times. The chain joins TRBV11-2 to TRBJ1-1; TRBD1 matches at 7 bases. The germline V gene has CDR1 SGHAT and CDR2 FQNNGV. J was trimmed by 0 bases and V by 7 bases; bases with no gene match: 5. The CDR3 is 14 amino acids. The CDR3 region has the DNA TGTGCCAGCACAAGGACAGGACTGAACACTGAAGCTTTCTTT. It encodes CASTRTGLNTEAFF.

V gene TRBV7-2 combines with J gene TRBJ2-7, with unresolved D. The CDR3 totals 14 residues. Germline V gene data show CDR1 as SGHTA and CDR2 as FQGNSA. Trimming left V 1 base short and J 3 bases short, with 10 bases between. The CDR3 loop reads CASSLDRISYEQYF. The DNA of the CDR3 is TGTGCCAGCAGCTTAGATAGAATAAGCTACGAGCAGTACTTC. The whole variable domain, filled in from reference TRBV7-2 and TRBJ2-7, reads GAGVSQSPSNKVTEKGKDVELRCDPISGHTALYWYRQSLGQGLEFLIYFQGNSAPDKSGLPSDRFSAERTGGSVSTLTIQRTQQEDSAVYLCASSLDRISYEQYFGPGTRLTVT.

This clone was recorded only once. V and J are TRBV9 and TRBJ2-5, with D tentatively TRBD1 (6 bases). The V end lost 4 bases, the J end lost 5 bases, and 15 bases lay between the germline ends. CDR3 size: 14 residues. CDR1 and CDR2 from the germline V gene are SGDLS and YYNGEE. The CDR3 DNA sequence: TGTGCCAGCAGCCGTACAGGGTCCCGGGAGACCCAGTACTTC. Protein product: CASSRTGSRETQYF.

This chain connects TRBV29-1 to TRBJ1-4, with 7 bases identical to TRBD1. J was trimmed by 6 bases and V by 4 bases; bases with no gene match: 2. Per germline, CDR1 SQVTM and CDR2 ANQGSEA. CDR3 length: 12 amino acids. The CDR3 region is CSVAQGDEKLFF. The CDR3 DNA is TGCAGCGTTGCTCAGGGGGATGAAAAACTGTTTTTT. Using reference TRBV29-1 and TRBJ1-4 for the parts outside the CDR3, the full variable domain is SAVISQKPSRDICQRGTSLTIQCQVDSQVTMMFWYRQQPGQSLTLIATANQGSEATYESGFVIDKFPISRPNLTFSTLTVSNMSPEDSSIYLCSVAQGDEKLFFGSGTQLSVL.

The V gene is TRBV9, the J gene TRBJ2-1; 10 bases agree with TRBD2. Germline V gene sequence: CDR1 SGDLS, CDR2 YYNGEE. V was pared by 3 bases and J by 0 bases, with 6 bases of the junction left unmatched. The CDR3 has 17 residues. The CDR3 loop is CASSASGGESSYNEQFF. The CDR3 nucleotides are TGTGCCAGCAGCGCGAGCGGGGGGGAGAGCTCCTACAATGAGCAGTTCTTC. The full variable domain, completed using reference TRBV9 and TRBJ2-1, is DSGVTQTPKHLITATGQRVTLRCSPRSGDLSVYWYQQSLDQGLQFLIQYYNGEERAKGNILERFSAQQFPDLHSELNLSSLELGDSALYFCASSASGGESSYNEQFFGPGTRLTVL.

The chain uses TRBV5-6 and TRBJ1-1; D ambiguous. Trimming cost V 2 bases and J 1 base, with 6 bases left between them. This CDR3 has 13 residues. Germline CDR1 reads SGHDT; CDR2 reads YYEEEE. The CDR3 is CASSFSGNTEAFF. The CDR3 nucleotides read TGTGCCAGCAGCTTCTCAGGGAACACTGAAGCTTTCTTT.

With regard to this clone: Its ends do not fully match the called genes, so a read error is possible. The V and J genes are TRBV2 and TRBJ2-2; 8 bases agree with TRBD1. Germline CDR1 is SNHLY and CDR2 is FYNNEI. The CDR3 runs 15 residues. For the CDR3, the DNA is TGTGCCAGCAGTGAAAACAGGGGGAACGCCGGGGAGCTGTTTTTT. Residues: CASSENRGNAGELFF.

This clone has just a few counts. V usage is TRBV2 and J usage is TRBJ1-1; 9 positions match TRBD1. V shed 4 bases, J shed 4 bases, and the junction held 13 bases outside the gene matches. CDR1 and CDR2 (germline): SNHLY, FYNNEI. The CDR3 sequence is 17 residues long. CDR3 loop: CASSVDIDRGVTTEAFF. The DNA of the CDR3 is TGTGCCAGCAGTGTAGACATAGACAGGGGGGTCACCACTGAAGCTTTCTTT.

The genes are TRBV18 and TRBJ1-2; 12 bases align to TRBD1. With 4 bases clipped from V and 4 bases from J, the junction kept 7 bases outside the gene matches. The germline gives CDR1 KGHSH, CDR2 LQKENI. The CDR3 is 16 amino acids. The CDR3 DNA is TGTGCCAGCTCACGAACCGGGACAGGGGGCGCCTATGGCTACACCTTC. Its translation is CASSRTGTGGAYGYTF.

The V call is TRBV6-2 or TRBV6-3, the J call TRBJ2-7; no clear D gene. In germline, CDR1 is MNHEY, CDR2 SVGEGT. V was trimmed by 2 bases and J by 4 bases, leaving 6 bases between them. The CDR3 runs 12 residues. The CDR3 nucleotides read TGTGCCAGCAGTTACAGAGGATACGAGCAGTACTTC. It specifies CASSYRGYEQYF.

This clone came up once. The chain couples TRBV12-3 or TRBV12-4 to TRBJ1-5; D ambiguous. Trimming shortened V by 5 bases and J by 9 bases, and 14 bases separated the two germline ends. The CDR3 is 13 residues long. The CDR3, as DNA: TGTGCCAGCAGTCCGGAGAGAATGAGGCCCCAGCATTTT. Encoded protein: CASSPERMRPQHF.

The chain joins TRBV29-1 to TRBJ2-5; 9 bases fit TRBD2. This CDR3 is built from 13 residues. Germline CDR1 SQVTM, CDR2 ANQGSEA. V trimming: 4 bases; J trimming: 5 bases; junction bases outside the gene matches: 5. CDR3 residues: CSVVASGEETQYF. The CDR3 DNA reads as TGCAGCGTTGTAGCTAGCGGGGAGGAGACCCAGTACTTC.